The clone carrying this T cell receptor (beta chain) has only a few counts. This record belongs to a study of blood T cell repertoires in COVID-19. Looking at the study overall: T cells, B-cell-depleted T cells, or PBMCs supplied cDNA or gDNA.

The germline V gene has CDR1 SEHNR and CDR2 FQNEAQ (reference sequence). The CDR3 is made up of 14 amino acids. V lost 5 bases and J 4 bases, leaving 11 bases between the germline ends. The table came from immunoSEQ multiplex PCR; TCRdb's copy has only in-frame clones and leaves some out. The data contain around 81,000 clones, roughly 86% of them singletons. What was sequenced was peripheral blood. The clonotype comes from an older woman with acute or convalescent COVID-19. The chain recombines TRBV7-9 with TRBJ2-2; D perhaps matches TRBD1 (5 bases). The CDR3 DNA reads TGTGCCAGCAGCATAAGACAGATCACCGGGGAGCTGTTTTTT. It yields the protein CASSIRQITGELFF.